One and the same sample provided the 16 T cell receptor beta chains below, sequenced in a study of T cells in Graves' hyperthyroidism and ophthalmopathy (dated by TCRdb to 2018 to 2020). Library creation used multiplex PCR. Sequencing took place on an Illumina HiSeq 2000. The TCR beta CDR3 regions were amplified from RNA transcripts. The TCR CDR3 was subjected to a first round of RT-PCR using the HTBI primer set and the Qiagen OneStep RT-PCR kit. TCRdb reworked the public reads: Q25 trimming with fastp, MiXCR clone assembly, productive beta chains retained. One record per CDR3 amino acid sequence lists the most common genes and DNA. Counted in this sample were fewer than 550,000 distinct CDR3 sequences; about 15% of them appeared once. Approximately 7.5% of the sample goes to the ten largest clones. Material: blood. The receptors here all came from a woman between 18 and 29 years old with Graves' hyperthyroidism.

This clonotype was counted many times. The DNA for the CDR3 is TGTGCCAGCATTCCTGGACAGTTCAATCAGCCCCAGCATTTT. Translated: CASIPGQFNQPQHF. The chain couples TRBV6-1 to TRBJ1-5, with a weak D call TRBD1 (6 bases). Germline V CDR1 and CDR2: MNHNS, SASEGT. The V end lost 7 bases, the J end lost 3 bases, and 13 bases lay between the germline ends. The CDR3 totals 14 residues.

This clonotype showed up many times. CDR3 region: CASSAPLTVRHF. The DNA of the CDR3 is TGTGCCAGCAGTGCCCCCCTGACAGTTCGGCACTTT. The J gene is TRBJ1-6, the V gene TRBV28; tentatively, D is TRBD1 (5 bases). Germline values: CDR1 MDHEN, CDR2 SYDVKM. The V gene lost 5 bases and the J gene lost 19 bases, with 18 bases spanning the gap. CDR3 length equals 12 residues.

This clonotype was seen ten or more times. The chain's CDR3 is CASSQEERSSYEQYF. CDR3 nucleotide sequence: TGCGCCAGCAGCCAAGAGGAACGGAGCTCCTACGAGCAGTACTTC. The chain couples TRBV4-1 to TRBJ2-7; D is unresolved. CDR1 is MGHRA, CDR2 YSYEKL, per germline. The CDR3 totals 15 residues. The V gene lost 0 bases and the J gene lost 0 bases, with 9 bases spanning the gap.

Concerning this clonotype: A much larger clone differs from this one at a single base, so this may be a read error. This chain joins TRBV18 and TRBJ2-5; no clear D. The CDR3 sequence is 13 residues long. With 3 bases removed from V and 0 bases from J, the gap between germline ends came to 5 bases. Germline CDR1 reads KGHSH; CDR2 reads LQKENI. For the CDR3, the DNA is TGTGCCAGCTCACCCTGGTACCAAGAGACCCAGTACTTC. Protein sequence: CASSPWYQETQYF.

The V call is TRBV5-1, the J call TRBJ2-6, with TRBD1 matching 8 bases. The CDR3 is 15 residues long. Unmatched junction bases numbered 5, after V lost 7 bases and J lost 2 bases. Germline V gives CDR1 SGHRS, CDR2 YFSETQ. CDR3 residues: CASGIRGPGANVLTF. The CDR3 DNA reads as TGCGCCAGCGGAATCAGGGGGCCTGGGGCCAACGTCCTGACTTTC.

This clonotype was counted at least ten times. This rearrangement joins TRBV30 to TRBJ2-4; 7 bases match TRBD2. Losses at the gene ends were 4 bases for V and 0 bases for J; bases not matched to a gene: 3. Germline CDR1 reads GTSNPN; CDR2 reads SVGIG (reference sequence). This CDR3 has 14 amino acids. Written as DNA, the CDR3 is TGTGCCTGGATACGCGGGGGAGCCAAAAACATTCAGTACTTC. As protein: CAWIRGGAKNIQYF.

This clonotype was seen repeatedly, ten times or more. Just one base apart from a much larger clone, this may be a read error. The CDR3 carries no conserved terminal phenylalanine or tryptophan, so it likely arises from a read error. V gene TRBV12-3 or TRBV12-4 combines with J gene TRBJ1-1, with no clear D. Trimming pared 7 bases from V and 3 bases from J, leaving 18 bases between. The CDR3 is 15 residues long. For the CDR3, the DNA is TGTGCCAGCATCCCCCCGAAGGTCAGTCACACTGAAGCTTTCCTT. As protein: CASIPPKVSHTEAFL.

This clonotype was detected many times. This chain connects TRBV2 to TRBJ1-6; D unclear. Trimming removed 5 bases at V and 5 bases at J, with 13 bases between. The CDR3 contains 15 residues. CDR1 is SNHLY and CDR2 is FYNNEI in the germline V gene. The CDR3 loop reads CASSSQEKNNSPLHF. CDR3 nucleotides: TGTGCCAGCAGTAGCCAGGAAAAAAATAATTCACCCCTCCACTTT.

On this clonotype: This may come from a read error, since a much larger clone is one base off. The chain recombines TRBV13 with TRBJ1-2, with D possibly TRBD1 on 6 matching bases. Trimming stripped 11 bases from V and 5 bases from J, with 21 bases between. CDR3 length equals 14 residues. The germline CDR1 and CDR2 sequences are PRHDT and FYEKMQ (reference sequence). The CDR3 region is CAGNEKGVLYGYTF. In DNA, the CDR3 is TGTGCCGGCAACGAGAAGGGGGTCTTATATGGCTACACCTTC.

The chain employs TRBV28 and TRBJ1-2; D is possibly TRBD1 (6 bases). The CDR3 is 13 residues long. The germline V gene encodes CDR1 MDHEN and CDR2 SYDVKM. V shed 4 bases and J shed 7 bases, with 13 bases lying between them. CDR3 residues: CASSYRESSGYTF. The CDR3 DNA sequence: TGTGCCAGCAGTTACAGGGAGAGTTCTGGCTACACCTTC.

The chain joins TRBV5-5 to TRBJ1-3; 7 bases map to TRBD1. Unmatched junction bases numbered 5, after V lost 5 bases and J lost 0 bases. This CDR3 is built from 15 residues. Germline V gene sequence: CDR1 SGHKS, CDR2 YYEKEE (reference sequence). The DNA for the CDR3 is TGTGCCAGCAGTTTCGGGACAGCCTCTGGAAACACCATATATTTT. Protein sequence: CASSFGTASGNTIYF.

There are many counts of this clonotype. V usage is TRBV7-9 and J usage is TRBJ2-5, with D possibly TRBD1 on 6 matching bases. The V and J ends lost 6 bases and 5 bases respectively, with 19 bases between them. Germline CDR1 and CDR2: SEHNR and FQNEAQ (reference sequence). The CDR3 runs 15 residues. Here the CDR3 DNA reads TGTGCCAGCAGTTCCATAACCAGGGGAAGGGAGACCCAGTACTTC. It translates to CASSSITRGRETQYF.

In this sample, this clonotype turned up a few times. This chain links TRBV19 with TRBJ2-7; 8 bases fit TRBD1. Germline-derived CDR1 and CDR2 are LNHDA and SQIVND (reference sequence). CDR3 length equals 15 residues. V lost 3 bases and J lost 2; bases outside the gene matches: 6. The CDR3: CASSIYGQGAYEQYF. The CDR3, as DNA: TGTGCCAGTAGTATTTACGGACAGGGAGCCTACGAGCAGTACTTC.

The rearrangement uses TRBV5-1 and TRBJ2-2, with a possible D match to TRBD1 (5 bases). This CDR3 region has 14 residues. V was cut by 4 bases and J by 5 bases, with 12 bases left in between. The germline gives CDR1 SGHRS, CDR2 YFSETQ. The CDR3 spells CASSPGHVTGELFF. For the CDR3, the DNA is TGCGCCAGCAGCCCCGGACACGTGACCGGGGAGCTGTTTTTT.

This clonotype was counted ten times or more. The chain has TRBV7-9 and TRBJ1-4; D may be TRBD1 (6 bases). The CDR3 loop spans 15 amino acids. Germline V lookup: CDR1 SEHNR, CDR2 FQNEAQ (reference sequence). The V and J ends lost 5 bases and 1 base respectively, with 11 bases between them. CDR3 in amino acids: CASSPGTLTNEKLFF. The CDR3 DNA follows: TGTGCCAGCAGCCCCGGGACACTAACTAATGAAAAACTGTTTTTT.

The CDR3 loop reads CASSSGWADNYGYTF. CDR3 bases: TGTGCCAGCAGCTCGGGGTGGGCGGATAACTATGGCTACACCTTC. The chain carries TRBV5-4 and TRBJ1-2; the D is unclear. Germline V CDR1 and CDR2: SGHNT, YYREEE (reference sequence). V lost 3 bases to trimming and J lost 1 base, with 13 bases between them. This CDR3 is 15 amino acids long.